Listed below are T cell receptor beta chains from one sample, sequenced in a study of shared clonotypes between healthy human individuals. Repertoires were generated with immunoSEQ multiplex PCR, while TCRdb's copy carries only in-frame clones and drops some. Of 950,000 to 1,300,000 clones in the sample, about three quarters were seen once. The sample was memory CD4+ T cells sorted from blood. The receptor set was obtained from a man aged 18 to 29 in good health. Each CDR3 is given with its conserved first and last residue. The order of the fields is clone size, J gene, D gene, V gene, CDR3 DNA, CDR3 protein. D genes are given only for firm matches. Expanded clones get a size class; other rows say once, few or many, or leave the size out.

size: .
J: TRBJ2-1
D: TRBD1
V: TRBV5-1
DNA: TGCGCCAGCAGCTTGGGGGGACAGACCAACAATGAGCAGTTCTTC
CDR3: CASSLGGQTNNEQFF

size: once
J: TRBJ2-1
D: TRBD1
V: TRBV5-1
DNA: TGCGCCAGCAGCTTGGGGCCTCGGGACAGGGGATACCATGAGCAGTTCTTC
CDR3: CASSLGPRDRGYHEQFF

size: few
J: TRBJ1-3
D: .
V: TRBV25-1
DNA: TGTGCCAGCAGTGTTGGCTCTGGAAACACCATATATTTT
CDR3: CASSVGSGNTIYF

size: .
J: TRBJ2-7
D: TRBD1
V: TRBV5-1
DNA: TGCGCCAGCAGCTTGGTGGGGACAGGGCCTTACGAGCAGTACTTC
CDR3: CASSLVGTGPYEQYF

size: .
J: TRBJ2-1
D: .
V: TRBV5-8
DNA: TGTGCCAGCAGCTTGGGGAACAATGAGCAGTTCTTC
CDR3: CASSLGNNEQFF

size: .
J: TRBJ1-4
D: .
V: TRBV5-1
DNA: TGCGCCAGCAGCTTCACCTTCGATGAAAAACTGTTTTTT
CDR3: CASSFTFDEKLFF

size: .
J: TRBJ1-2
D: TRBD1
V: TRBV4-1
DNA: TGCGCCAGCAGCCAAGCCCGGGACAGGGAAGGCATCTATGGCTACACCTTC
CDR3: CASSQARDREGIYGYTF

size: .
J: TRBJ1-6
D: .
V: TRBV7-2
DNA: TGTGCCAGCAGCCTAGAATATTCACCCCTCCACTTT
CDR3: CASSLEYSPLHF

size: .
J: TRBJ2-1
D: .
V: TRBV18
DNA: TGTGCCAGCTCACCCAAACAGGGAATGAGCTACAATGAGCAGTTCTTC
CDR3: CASSPKQGMSYNEQFF

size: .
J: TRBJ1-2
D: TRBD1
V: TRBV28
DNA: TGTGCCTTACAGGGGGCCTCCTATGGCTACACCTTC
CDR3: CALQGASYGYTF

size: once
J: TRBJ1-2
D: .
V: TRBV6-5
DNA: TGTGCCAGCAGCAGGGCGTTGGACTATGGCTACACCTTC
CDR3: CASSRALDYGYTF

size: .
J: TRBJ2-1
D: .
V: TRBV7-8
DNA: TGTGCCAGCAGCTTACAGGTGGGGAGTGAGCAGTTCTTC
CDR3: CASSLQVGSEQFF

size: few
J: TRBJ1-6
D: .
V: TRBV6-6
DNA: TGTGCCAGCTTCGTTGGTCGGAACAGTGATAATTCACCCCTCCACTTT
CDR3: CASFVGRNSDNSPLHF

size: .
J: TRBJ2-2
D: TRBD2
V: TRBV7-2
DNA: TGTGCCAGCAGCTTTACTAGCGGGAGCGGCGGGGAGCTGTTTTTT
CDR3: CASSFTSGSGGELFF